This T cell receptor beta chain emerged from a study of blood T cells in healthy people across ages. Study results and caveats: The recorded TCR beta diversity per million T cells decreased in a roughly linear manner with age. Reliance upon unsorted PBMCs precluded definitive naive versus antigen-experienced comparison. Because donor CMV status was unknown, expanded clonotype changes were possibly confounded.

V trimming: 5 bases; J trimming: 5 bases; junction bases outside the gene matches: 2. Germline CDR1 reads ENHRY; CDR2 reads SYGVKD. The CDR3 is 15 residues long. The authors ran a second PCR of 7 to 11 cycles using a sample-barcoded 5' primer and a J-beta primer mix. TCRdb itself ran the 5' RACE reads through MiXCR, one entry per CDR3 protein. Of some 900,000 distinct CDR3 sequences detected, about 44% appear once; the ten largest clones hold around 15%. Each donor had 9 to 10 milliliters of peripheral blood drawn. As for this clonotype: Antigen: not known.

This TCR derives from a man aged 25-45 years in good health. The chain carries TRBV10-3 and TRBJ2-2; 13 nucleotides match TRBD2. The sample consisted of blood. The CDR3 spells CAISLGLAGTGELFF. For the CDR3, the DNA is TGTGCCATCAGTTTGGGACTAGCGGGAACCGGGGAGCTGTTTTTT.